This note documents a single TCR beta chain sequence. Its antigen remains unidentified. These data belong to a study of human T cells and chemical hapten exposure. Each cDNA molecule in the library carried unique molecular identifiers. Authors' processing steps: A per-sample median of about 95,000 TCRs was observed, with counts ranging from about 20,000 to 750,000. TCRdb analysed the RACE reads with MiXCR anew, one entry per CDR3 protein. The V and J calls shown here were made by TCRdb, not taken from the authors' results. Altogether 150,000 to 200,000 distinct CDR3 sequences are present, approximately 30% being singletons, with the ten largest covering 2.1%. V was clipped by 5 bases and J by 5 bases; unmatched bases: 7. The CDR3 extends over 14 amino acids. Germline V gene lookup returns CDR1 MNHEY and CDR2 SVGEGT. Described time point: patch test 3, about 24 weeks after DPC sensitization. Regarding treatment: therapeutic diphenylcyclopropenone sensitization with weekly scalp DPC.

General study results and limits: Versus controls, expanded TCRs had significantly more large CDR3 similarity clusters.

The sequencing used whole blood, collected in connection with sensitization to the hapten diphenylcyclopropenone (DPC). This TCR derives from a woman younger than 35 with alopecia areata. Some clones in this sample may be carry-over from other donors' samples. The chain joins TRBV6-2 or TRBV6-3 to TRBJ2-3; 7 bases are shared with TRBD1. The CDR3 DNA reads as TGTGCCAGCAGTCTACAGGGGCCTCAAGATACGCAGTATTTT. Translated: CASSLQGPQDTQYF.